Shown below are 19 T cell receptor beta chains from a single sample sequenced in a study of shared clonotypes between healthy human individuals. Profiling relied on immunoSEQ multiplex PCR, and the TCRdb table lists in-frame clones only, not all of them. The repertoire has about 1 million clones, under 80% of them found once; the top ten carry 1.4%. Sample: memory CD4+ T cells sorted from blood. As for subset: CD45RA-negative fraction. These receptors all come from a man between 18 and 35 years old in good health.

V and J are TRBV10-2 and TRBJ2-3; 10 bases align to TRBD2. This CDR3 region has 14 residues. V lost 8 bases to trimming and J lost 4 bases; unmatched junction nucleotides: 6. In germline, CDR1 is WSHSY, CDR2 SAAADI. CDR3 nucleotide sequence: TGCGCCAGCGGGGCTAGCGGGAGCCCAGATACGCAGTATTTT. Its translation: CASGASGSPDTQYF.

The V gene is TRBV7-2, the J gene TRBJ2-1, with 9 bases fitting TRBD2. This CDR3 has 13 amino acids. The germline gives CDR1 SGHTA, CDR2 FQGNSA. V lost 1 base and J lost 16; bases outside the gene matches: 8. The CDR3 sequence: CASSLEQAGGRFF. Here the CDR3 DNA reads TGTGCCAGCAGCTTAGAACAGGCGGGGGGGAGATTCTTC.

CDR3 residues: CSVARTSGQETQYF. The CDR3 DNA sequence: TGCAGCGTTGCGAGGACTAGCGGGCAAGAGACCCAGTACTTC. The rearrangement links TRBV29-1 to TRBJ2-5; 11 positions agree with TRBD2. Trimming cost V 4 bases and J 2 bases; bases outside gene matches: 3. This CDR3 comprises 14 residues. The germline V gene encodes CDR1 SQVTM and CDR2 ANQGSEA.

This chain uses TRBV5-6 with TRBJ1-2; TRBD1 matches at 9 bases. The CDR3 loop spans 15 amino acids. The germline V gene encodes CDR1 SGHDT and CDR2 YYEEEE. The trim removed 4 bases at V and 7 bases at J, leaving 11 bases unmatched. The DNA for the CDR3 is TGTGCCAGCAGCGGACGGGACAGGGCTTCTCTTGGCTACACCTTC. The encoded protein is CASSGRDRASLGYTF.

This chain connects TRBV27 to TRBJ2-7; no clear D. V lost 2 bases and J 2 bases, leaving 10 bases between the germline ends. CDR1 and CDR2 (germline): MNHEY, SMNVEV (reference sequence). This CDR3 has 14 residues. The CDR3 DNA reads as TGTGCCAGCAGTTTAGGCGTCCCCGCCTACGAGCAGTACTTC. This gives the protein CASSLGVPAYEQYF.

V usage is TRBV11-2 and J usage is TRBJ2-1; 7 nucleotides match TRBD1. Germline assignment: CDR1 SGHAT and CDR2 FQNNGV. The CDR3 covers 18 residues. Trimming at V came to 3 bases and at J to 4 bases, leaving 15 bases not matched to a gene. CDR3 protein: CASSLYRGPGGAYNEQFF. The CDR3 bases are TGTGCCAGCAGCTTGTACAGGGGCCCTGGTGGCGCTTACAATGAGCAGTTCTTC.

This clone appeared once. The V call is TRBV30, the J call TRBJ1-1; maybe TRBD1 (6 bases). Germline CDR1 and CDR2: GTSNPN and SVGIG (reference sequence). The V end lost 1 base, the J end lost 1 base, and 10 bases lay between the germline ends. The CDR3 consists of 14 residues. The CDR3 nucleotides are TGTGCCTGGAGTGCCGGGACAAAGAACACTGAAGCTTTCTTT. Translated, it gives CAWSAGTKNTEAFF.

This rearrangement joins TRBV19 to TRBJ1-2, with TRBD1 identical over 8 bases. CDR1 and CDR2 (germline): LNHDA, SQIVND (reference sequence). The CDR3 runs to 14 residues. J was trimmed by 6 bases and V by 4 bases; bases with no gene match: 7. The CDR3: CASSTLGQGNGYTF. The CDR3 DNA reads TGTGCCAGTAGTACTCTCGGACAGGGAAATGGCTACACCTTC. Variable domain in full (rest from reference TRBV19 and TRBJ1-2): DGGITQSPKYLFRKEGQNVTLSCEQNLNHDAMYWYRQDPGQGLRLIYYSQIVNDFQKGDIAEGYSVSREKKESFPLTVTSAQKNPTAFYLCASSTLGQGNGYTFGSGTRLTVV.

V gene TRBV25-1 combines with J gene TRBJ2-7; 7 nucleotides match TRBD2. The germline gives CDR1 MGHDK, CDR2 SYGVNS. With 1 base clipped from V and 2 bases from J, the junction kept 5 bases outside the gene matches. CDR3 size: 15 residues. CDR3 loop: CASSESGGLTYEQYF. CDR3 bases: TGTGCCAGCAGTGAATCGGGGGGACTAACCTACGAGCAGTACTTC.

V gene TRBV5-4 combines with J gene TRBJ2-1; D possibly corresponds to TRBD2 (5 bases). CDR1 is SGHNT, CDR2 YYREEE, per germline (reference sequence). The CDR3 runs 14 residues. V was shortened by 4 bases and J by 12 bases, with 20 bases between the two germline ends. This CDR3 is CASSQQGSPHGQFF. The CDR3 region has the DNA TGTGCCAGCAGCCAGCAAGGGAGCCCGCATGGGCAGTTCTTC.

The CDR3 DNA reads as TGTGCTAGTGGTTTGGCCCCGTTGTTCGGAGAGCAGTACTTC. Amino acids: CASGLAPLFGEQYF. The V and J genes are TRBV12-5 and TRBJ2-7; D remains unclear. Trimming took off 1 base at V and 7 bases at J, with 14 bases between the two ends. The CDR3 consists of 14 residues. Germline lookup yields CDR1 LGHNT and CDR2 FRNRAP.

The table lists this clone with a count of one. The J gene is TRBJ1-2, the V gene TRBV10-2; 10 nucleotides match TRBD1. Germline values: CDR1 WSHSY, CDR2 SAAADI. The CDR3 runs to 16 residues. V shed 4 bases and J 3 bases; nucleotides not matched to a gene: 8. The CDR3 DNA sequence: TGCGCCAGCAGTGGACAGGGGGCTCTGGGTCACTATGGCTACACCTTC. Its translation is CASSGQGALGHYGYTF.

The sample holds a few counts of this clone. The genes are TRBV9 and TRBJ2-5; 11 bases are shared with TRBD2. This CDR3 region has 16 residues. Trimming removed 4 bases from V and 5 bases from J; junction bases left unmatched: 10. Germline CDR1 is SGDLS and CDR2 is YYNGEE. CDR3 in amino acids: CASSPRETSGKETQYF. Here the CDR3 DNA reads TGTGCCAGCAGCCCTAGAGAGACTAGCGGGAAGGAGACCCAGTACTTC.

This chain joins TRBV18 and TRBJ2-1, with D unclear. Germline assignment: CDR1 KGHSH and CDR2 LQKENI. Trimming left V 0 bases short and J 9 bases short, with 12 bases between. The CDR3 extends over 14 amino acids. In DNA form, the CDR3 reads TGTGCCAGCTCACCACCCCCAGCTCGGCGTGAGCAGTTCTTC. Its translation: CASSPPPARREQFF.

The chain uses TRBV6-6 and TRBJ2-1; 9 nucleotides match TRBD2. CDR3 length equals 15 residues. The ends lost 7 bases at V and 7 bases at J; junction bases unmatched: 11. CDR1 and CDR2 (germline): MNHNY, SVGAGI (reference sequence). CDR3 sequence (DNA): TGTGCCAGCACCTTACGGAGCGGGGGGTGGAATGAGCAGTTCTTC. It encodes CASTLRSGGWNEQFF.

V usage is TRBV10-3 and J usage is TRBJ2-7, with a possible D match to TRBD1 (5 bases). Looked up from germline, CDR1 is ENHRY and CDR2 is SYGVKD. The CDR3 is 15 residues long. Trimming stripped 2 bases from V and 7 bases from J, with 18 bases between. The CDR3 protein is CAISETTQGTKEQYF. CDR3 nucleotide sequence: TGTGCCATCAGTGAGACCACTCAGGGAACCAAGGAGCAGTACTTC.

V usage is TRBV27 and J usage is TRBJ1-1; D gene unclear. Germline CDR1 is MNHEY and CDR2 is SMNVEV (reference sequence). This CDR3 region has 13 residues. The V and J ends lost 5 bases and 2 bases respectively, with 9 bases between them. CDR3: CASSGRGNTEAFF. CDR3 in DNA: TGTGCCAGCAGTGGCCGAGGAAACACTGAAGCTTTCTTT.

V is TRBV28 and J is TRBJ1-3, with D possibly matching TRBD1 (6 bases). CDR3 length equals 16 residues. Germline CDR1 and CDR2: MDHEN and SYDVKM. The V and J ends lost 4 bases and 4 bases respectively, with 17 bases between them. This CDR3 reads CASSWGGQITGNTIYF. The DNA of the CDR3 is TGTGCCAGCAGTTGGGGAGGACAGATTACAGGAAACACCATATATTTT.

This clone was seen only once. The chain has TRBV7-9 and TRBJ2-2; no reliable D call. Looked up from germline, CDR1 is SEHNR and CDR2 is FQNEAQ (reference sequence). The CDR3 contains 13 residues. V was shortened by 3 bases and J by 5 bases, with 7 bases between the two germline ends. This CDR3 is CASSFLWTGELFF. CDR3 nucleotides: TGTGCCAGCAGCTTTTTGTGGACCGGGGAGCTGTTTTTT.